This TCR beta chain was captured by sequencing in a study of shared clonotypes between healthy human individuals. Study as a whole: The cohort had two women and a few men, ages 18 to 49.

This clone has only one observation. No antigen is known for it. TCRdb's copy holds only in-frame clones and misses some; the assay was immunoSEQ multiplex PCR. The sample lists approximately 2,200,000 clones, just over 90% occurring once. The CDR3 sequence is 14 residues long. V dropped 3 bases and J dropped 8 bases, with 14 bases sitting between them. CDR1 and CDR2 from the germline V gene are SEHNR and FQNEAQ (reference sequence). Study outcomes and limitations: Investigators collected only blood, and repertoires in tissues likely differ.

CD8 cells regarded as naive lacked CD45RO, were positively chosen for CCR7, and omitted terminally differentiated effector memory CD45RA+ cells. This TCR was sampled from a man in his late teens or twenties in good health. Some clones in this sample may be carry-over from other donors' samples. Sequenced: naive CD8+ T cells from PBMCs. The chain employs TRBV7-9 and TRBJ2-4; D call uncertain. DNA of the CDR3: TGTGCCAGCAGCTTGAGGATAGCCCCGCACATTCAGTACTTC. As protein: CASSLRIAPHIQYF.